This TCR beta chain appears in the sequencing data of a study of blood T cell repertoires in COVID-19. Study summary: Spain, Italy and the United States supplied samples that represented acute and convalescent COVID-19. Sources were T cells, B-cell-depleted T cells, or PBMCs; the material itself was cDNA or gDNA.

Per the study methods: Reference gene primer amplification in the assay estimated nucleated cell counts. Using immunoSEQ multiplex PCR, the repertoire was profiled, and TCRdb retains in-frame clones only, with some absent. The D gene and trimming were derived from the DNA, and the V and J assignments and clone size from that table. Of roughly 500,000 clones detected, nearly 90% appear once; the ten largest clones hold around 0.9%. Germline V CDR1 and CDR2: MGHRA, YSYEKL. The V gene end was trimmed by 1 base and the J gene end by 0 bases; junction bases not matched to a gene: 5. There are 17 residues in the CDR3.

The chain links TRBV4-1 to TRBJ2-2; 7 nucleotides match TRBD2. Sequenced material: peripheral blood. The TCR comes from a man aged 18-30 years with COVID-19, enrolled during active disease. CDR3 sequence (DNA): TGCGCCAGCAGCCAAGCGTTAGCGGGTGCGAACACCGGGGAGCTGTTTTTT. This sequence encodes CASSQALAGANTGELFF.